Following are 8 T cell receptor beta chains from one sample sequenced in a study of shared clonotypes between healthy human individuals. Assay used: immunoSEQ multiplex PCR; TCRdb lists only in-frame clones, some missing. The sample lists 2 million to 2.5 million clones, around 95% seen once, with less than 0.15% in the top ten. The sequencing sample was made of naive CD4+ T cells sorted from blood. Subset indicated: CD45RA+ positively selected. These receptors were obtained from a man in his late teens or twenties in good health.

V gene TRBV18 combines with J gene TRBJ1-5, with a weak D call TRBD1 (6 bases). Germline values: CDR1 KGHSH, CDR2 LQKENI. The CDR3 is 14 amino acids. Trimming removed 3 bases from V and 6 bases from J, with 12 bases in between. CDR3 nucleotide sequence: TGTGCCAGCTCACCGCAGGGGCCCGGTCAGCCCCAGCATTTT. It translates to CASSPQGPGQPQHF.

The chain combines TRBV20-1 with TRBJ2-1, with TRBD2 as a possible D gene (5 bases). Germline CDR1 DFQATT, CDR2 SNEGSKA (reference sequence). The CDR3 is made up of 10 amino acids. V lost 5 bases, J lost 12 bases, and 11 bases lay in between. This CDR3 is CSAGRGLQFF. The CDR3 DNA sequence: TGCAGTGCTGGAAGAGGGTTGCAGTTCTTC.

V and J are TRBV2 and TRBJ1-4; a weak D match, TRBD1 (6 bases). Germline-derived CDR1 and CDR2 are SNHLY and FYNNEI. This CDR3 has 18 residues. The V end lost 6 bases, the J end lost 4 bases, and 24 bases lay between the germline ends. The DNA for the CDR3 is TGTGCCAGCAGGGCTTGGTTAAACAGGGTTAATTTTAATGAAAAACTGTTTTTT. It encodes CASRAWLNRVNFNEKLFF.

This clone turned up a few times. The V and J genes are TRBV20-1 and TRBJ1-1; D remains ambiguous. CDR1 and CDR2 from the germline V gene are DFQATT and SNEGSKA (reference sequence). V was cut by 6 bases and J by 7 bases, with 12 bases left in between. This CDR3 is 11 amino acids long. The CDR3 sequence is CSAFERIEAFF. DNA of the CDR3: TGCAGTGCCTTCGAACGAATTGAAGCTTTCTTT.

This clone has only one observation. This CDR3 reads CAISEGPGANEKLFF. The CDR3 DNA reads as TGTGCCATCAGTGAGGGGCCAGGGGCTAATGAAAAACTGTTTTTT. The J gene is TRBJ1-4, the V gene TRBV10-3; tentatively, D is TRBD1 (6 bases). Germline CDR1 reads ENHRY; CDR2 reads SYGVKD. V lost 2 bases, J lost 3 bases, and 10 bases lay in between. CDR3 size: 15 residues.

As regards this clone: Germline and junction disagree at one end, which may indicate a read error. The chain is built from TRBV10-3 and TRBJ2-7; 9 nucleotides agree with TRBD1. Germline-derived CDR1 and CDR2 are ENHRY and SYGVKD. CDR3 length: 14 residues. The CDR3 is CAITEGTGSREQYF. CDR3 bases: TGTGCCATCACTGAGGGGACAGGGAGTCGCGAGCAGTACTTC.

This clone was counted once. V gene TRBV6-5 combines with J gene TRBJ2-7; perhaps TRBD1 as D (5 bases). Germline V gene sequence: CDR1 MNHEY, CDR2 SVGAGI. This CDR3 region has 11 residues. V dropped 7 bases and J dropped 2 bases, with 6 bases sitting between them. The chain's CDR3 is CASKQAYEQYF. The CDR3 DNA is TGTGCCAGCAAACAGGCCTACGAGCAGTACTTC.

CDR3 region: CASSKGQTGIDTQYF. CDR3 nucleotides: TGTGCCAGCAGTAAAGGACAGACGGGAATTGATACGCAGTATTTT. The V call is TRBV6-5, the J call TRBJ2-3, with a tentative D call TRBD1 (6 bases). In germline, CDR1 is MNHEY, CDR2 SVGAGI. The CDR3 is made up of 15 amino acids. Trimming cost V 5 bases and J 6 bases, with 18 bases left between them.